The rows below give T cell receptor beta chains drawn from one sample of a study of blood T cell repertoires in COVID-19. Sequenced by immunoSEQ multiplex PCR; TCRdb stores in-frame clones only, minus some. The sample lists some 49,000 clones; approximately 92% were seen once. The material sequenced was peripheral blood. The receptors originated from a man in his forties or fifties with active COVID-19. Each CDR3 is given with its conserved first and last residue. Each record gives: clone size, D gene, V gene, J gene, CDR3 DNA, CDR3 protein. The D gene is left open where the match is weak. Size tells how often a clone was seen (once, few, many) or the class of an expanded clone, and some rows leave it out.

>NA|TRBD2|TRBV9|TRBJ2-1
TGTGCCAGCAATCTAGGGACTAGCAGTCATGAGCAGTTCTTC
CASNLGTSSHEQFF
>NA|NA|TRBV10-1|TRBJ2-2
TGCGCCAGCAGTCGCAGGGCGAACACCGGGGAGCTGTTTTTT
CASSRRANTGELFF
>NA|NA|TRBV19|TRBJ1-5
TGTGCCAGTAGACCTACAGGGAGAGGGGGCAATCAGCCCCAGCATTTT
CASRPTGRGGNQPQHF
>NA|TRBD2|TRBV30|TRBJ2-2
TGTGCCTGGACCCGGGGGGGGTACGGGGAGCTGTTTTTT
CAWTRGGYGELFF
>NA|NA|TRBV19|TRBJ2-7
TGTGCCACCTCAAACAGGGTCAGCTCCTACGAGCAGTACTTC
CATSNRVSSYEQYF
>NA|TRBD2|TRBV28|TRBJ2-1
TGTGCCAGCAGTTTAGGACTAGCGGGGAGAGAGCAGTTCTTC
CASSLGLAGREQFF
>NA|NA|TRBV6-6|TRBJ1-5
TGTGCCAGCAGTCTCTTTCCTTTTAGCAATCAGCCCCAGCATTTT
CASSLFPFSNQPQHF
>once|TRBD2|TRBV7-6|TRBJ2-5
TGTGCCAGCAGAGCCCTAGCGGGGTACCAAGAGACCCAGTACTTC
CASRALAGYQETQYF
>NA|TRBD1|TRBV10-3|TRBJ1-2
TGTGCCATCAGTGGAGGGGGCATGGATGGCTACACCTTC
CAISGGGMDGYTF
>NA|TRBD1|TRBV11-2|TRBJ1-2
TGTGCCAGCAGCTCGGGACAGGGGATCTTCAACTATGGCTACACCTTC
CASSSGQGIFNYGYTF
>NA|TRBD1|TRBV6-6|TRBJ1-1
TGTGCCAGCCGTAGATATCCGACAGGGGTTCAGAACACTGAAGCTTTCTTT
CASRRYPTGVQNTEAFF
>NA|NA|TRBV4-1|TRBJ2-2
TGCGCCAACAGCCAAGAACGGGGTTACACCGGGGAGCTGTTTTTT
CANSQERGYTGELFF
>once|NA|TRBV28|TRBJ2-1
TGTGCCAGCAGTCCAGGGGACTATTCCTACAATGAGCAGTTCTTC
CASSPGDYSYNEQFF
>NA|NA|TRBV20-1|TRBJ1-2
TGCAGTGCAAGCAGGGATGGCGGCTACACCTTC
CSASRDGGYTF
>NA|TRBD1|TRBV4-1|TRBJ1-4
TGCGCCAGCAGCGCGGGACTATACAGGGGGCGGTCTAATGAAAAACTGTTTTTT
CASSAGLYRGRSNEKLFF
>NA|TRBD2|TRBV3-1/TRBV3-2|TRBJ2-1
TGTGCCAGCAGCCAAGATCTGGCTAGCGGAGCCCCATACAATGAGCAGTTCTTC
CASSQDLASGAPYNEQFF
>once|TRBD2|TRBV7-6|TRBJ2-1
TGTGCCAGCAGCTCCTTAGCGGGAGGGAGCTCCTACAATGAGCAGTTCTTC
CASSSLAGGSSYNEQFF
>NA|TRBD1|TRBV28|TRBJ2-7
TGTGCCAGCAGATGGACAGGGGGAGCGTACGAGCAGTACTTC
CASRWTGGAYEQYF
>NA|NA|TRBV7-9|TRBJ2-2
TGTGCCAGCACTCCCCTCGCGGCGAACACCGGGGAGCTGTTTTTT
CASTPLAANTGELFF
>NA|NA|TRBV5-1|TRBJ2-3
TGCGCCAGCAGCGCGGGACGGCCCAGCACAGATACGCAGTATTTT
CASSAGRPSTDTQYF
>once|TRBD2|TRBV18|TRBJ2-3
TGTGCCAGCTCACCACCCCTAGCGGGAGGAGGAGATACGCAGTATTTT
CASSPPLAGGGDTQYF
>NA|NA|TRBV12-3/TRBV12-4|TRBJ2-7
TGTGCCAGCAGTTTATCGGGTACCCACGAGCAGTACTTC
CASSLSGTHEQYF
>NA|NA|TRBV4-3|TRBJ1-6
TGCGCCAGCAGCCAAGGGTCATGGAGAGATAATTCACCCCTCCACTTT
CASSQGSWRDNSPLHF
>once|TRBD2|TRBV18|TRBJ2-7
TGTGCCAGCTCACTCGGACTAGCGATTTCCTACGAGCAGTACTTC
CASSLGLAISYEQYF
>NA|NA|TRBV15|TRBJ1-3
TGTGCCACCAGCAGAGATTTCCGGACAGAATTTTTATATTTT
CATSRDFRTEFLYF
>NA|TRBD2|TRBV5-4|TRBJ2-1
TGTGCCAGCAGCAGTAGGGGGACTAGCGGGATCACTGAGCAGTTCTTC
CASSSRGTSGITEQFF
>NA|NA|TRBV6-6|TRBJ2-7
TGTGCCAGCAGCCACCGGTCAGGGGACTACGAGCAGTACTTC
CASSHRSGDYEQYF
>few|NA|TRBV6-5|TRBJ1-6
TGTGCCAGCAGGCAGGGAAGTTCACCCCTCCACTTT
CASRQGSSPLHF
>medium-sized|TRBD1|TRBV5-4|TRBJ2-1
TGTGCCAGCAGCTTGGGACAGGGCTCGTACAATGAGCAGTTCTTC
CASSLGQGSYNEQFF
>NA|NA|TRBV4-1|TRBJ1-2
TGCGCCAGCAGCCGAGGAGAGACGGGAACAGACCTCTATGGCTACACCTTC
CASSRGETGTDLYGYTF
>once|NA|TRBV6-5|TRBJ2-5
TGTGCCAGCAGGGTAGAGGGGGAACAAGAGACCCAGTACTTC
CASRVEGEQETQYF
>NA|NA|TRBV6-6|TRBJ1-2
TGTGCCAGCAAGGGGAACTATGGCTACACCTTC
CASKGNYGYTF
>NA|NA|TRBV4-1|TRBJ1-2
TGCGCCAGCAGCCGCCTGGGGGGGGCACCGCGGTTAAGAAGTTCGGCCGGGTTC
CASSRLGGAPRLRSSAGF
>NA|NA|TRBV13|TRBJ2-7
TGTGCCAGCAGCATATCCCCACTCACTCCCCTGGGCCACGAGCAGTACTTC
CASSISPLTPLGHEQYF
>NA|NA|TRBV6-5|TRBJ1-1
TGTGCCAGCAGTTACCTCGCCCAGGGTGGCAACACTGAAGCTTTCTTT
CASSYLAQGGNTEAFF
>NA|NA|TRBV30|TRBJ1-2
TGTGCCTGGAGAAAGAGGGACAAGAAATATGGCTACACCTTC
CAWRKRDKKYGYTF
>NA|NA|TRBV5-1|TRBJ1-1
TGCGCCAGCAATCTGAAAACGGGGGCTGAAGCTTTCTTT
CASNLKTGAEAFF
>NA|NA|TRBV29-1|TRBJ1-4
TGCAGCGTTGCAGGTATTAATGAAAAACTGTTTTTT
CSVAGINEKLFF
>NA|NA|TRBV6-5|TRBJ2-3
TGTGCCAGCAGCCCACGGCCCGGGTCAGATACGCAGTATTTT
CASSPRPGSDTQYF
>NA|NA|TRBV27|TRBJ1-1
TGTGCCAGCAGTTTTACAGGAGGGACTGAAGCTTTCTTT
CASSFTGGTEAFF
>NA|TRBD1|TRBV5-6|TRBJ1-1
TGTGCCAGCAGCTTGGAGGGACAGATGAACACTGAAGCTTTCTTT
CASSLEGQMNTEAFF
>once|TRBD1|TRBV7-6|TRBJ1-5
TGTGCCAGCAGCCAACGGGGACAGGGCCGGCAACCCCAGCATTTT
CASSQRGQGRQPQHF
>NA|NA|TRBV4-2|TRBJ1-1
TGTGCCAGCAGCCCCCGGGACACTGAAGCTTTCTTT
CASSPRDTEAFF
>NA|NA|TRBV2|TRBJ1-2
TGTGCCAGACGACCTCCCAGCGGTGGCTACACCTTC
CARRPPSGGYTF
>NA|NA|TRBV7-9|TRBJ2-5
TGTGCCAGCAGCTTCGCAGGGGTAGAGACCCAGTACTTC
CASSFAGVETQYF
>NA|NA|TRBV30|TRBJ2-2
TGTGCCTGGAGTGCCCCCTCAGGACGGGAAAACACCGGGGAGCTGTTTTTT
CAWSAPSGRENTGELFF
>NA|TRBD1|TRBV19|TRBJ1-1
TGTGCCAGTAGGAGGACAGGGGAGAACACTGAAGCTTTCTTT
CASRRTGENTEAFF
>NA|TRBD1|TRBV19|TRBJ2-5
TGTGCCAGTAGTCCCAGGGGACAGGGGATTGGCGAGACCCAGTACTTC
CASSPRGQGIGETQYF
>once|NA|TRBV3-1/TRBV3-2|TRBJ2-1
TGTGCCAGCAGCCGTCAATCTGGCGGGATAGGCAATGAGCAGTTCTTC
CASSRQSGGIGNEQFF
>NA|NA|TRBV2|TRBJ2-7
TGTGCCAGCACACTAAACCCAGTGTACGAGCAGTACTTC
CASTLNPVYEQYF
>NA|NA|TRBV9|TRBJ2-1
TGTGCCAGCAGCGTAGGGAAGGCCCGACTATACAATGAGCAGTTCTTC
CASSVGKARLYNEQFF
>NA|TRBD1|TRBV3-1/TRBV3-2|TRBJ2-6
TGTGCCAGCAGCCAAGGGACAGGGATCTCTGGGGCCAACGTCCTGACTTTC
CASSQGTGISGANVLTF
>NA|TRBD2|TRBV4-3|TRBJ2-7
TGCGCCAGCAGCCAAATAGCGGGGGGGCATTTCTACGAGCAGTACTTC
CASSQIAGGHFYEQYF
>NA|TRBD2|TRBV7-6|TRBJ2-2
TGTGCCAGCACGCGGGGGGGCCTCGGGGAGCTGTTTTTT
CASTRGGLGELFF
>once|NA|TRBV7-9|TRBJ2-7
TGTGCCAGCAGCTTAAAAGGAGCGCAGCCCTACGAGCAGTACTTC
CASSLKGAQPYEQYF
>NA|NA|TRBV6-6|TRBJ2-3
TGTGCCAGCAGTTACACTTGGGATACGCAGTATTTT
CASSYTWDTQYF
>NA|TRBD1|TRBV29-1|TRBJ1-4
TGCAGCGTCCTAATCGGGACAGGGGGAAAACTGTTTTTT
CSVLIGTGGKLFF
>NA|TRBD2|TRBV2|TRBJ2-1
TGTGCCAGCAGTGAAGTCTCTGGGGGGACTAGCGGCTACAATGAGCAGTTCTTC
CASSEVSGGTSGYNEQFF
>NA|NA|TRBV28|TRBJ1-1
TGTGCCACCACGGGACATACTGAAGCTTTCTTT
CATTGHTEAFF